What follows is one TCR beta chain and its context. This specimen comes from a study of blood T cell repertoires in COVID-19. Germline CDR1 and CDR2: KGHSH and LQKENI. Trimming shortened V by 6 bases and J by 1 base, and 15 bases separated the two germline ends. The length of the CDR3 is 15 residues. The data were produced by immunoSEQ multiplex PCR, yet TCRdb's version contains in-frame clones alone and is incomplete. The sample yields about 220,000 clones, 80% to 90% seen once. The sequenced sample consisted of PBMCs or T cells enriched from blood (not recorded which). The V and J genes are TRBV18 and TRBJ1-2; D may be TRBD1 (6 bases). The sequence was collected from a woman in her 50s who had been exposed to COVID-19. In nucleotides, the CDR3 is TGTGCCAGCTCGAATCAACAGGGAGATAACTATGGCTACACCTTC. As protein: CASSNQQGDNYGYTF.